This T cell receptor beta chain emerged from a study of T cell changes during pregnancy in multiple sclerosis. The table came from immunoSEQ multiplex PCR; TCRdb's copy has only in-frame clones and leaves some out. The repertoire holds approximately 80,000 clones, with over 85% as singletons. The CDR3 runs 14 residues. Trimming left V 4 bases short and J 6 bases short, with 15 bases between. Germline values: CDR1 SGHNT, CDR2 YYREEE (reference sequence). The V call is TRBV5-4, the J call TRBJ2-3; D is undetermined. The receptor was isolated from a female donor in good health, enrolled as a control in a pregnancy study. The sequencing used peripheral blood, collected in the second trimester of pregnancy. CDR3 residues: CASSDVHSIDTQYF. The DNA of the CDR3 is TGTGCCAGCAGCGACGTTCACAGCATCGATACGCAGTATTTT.